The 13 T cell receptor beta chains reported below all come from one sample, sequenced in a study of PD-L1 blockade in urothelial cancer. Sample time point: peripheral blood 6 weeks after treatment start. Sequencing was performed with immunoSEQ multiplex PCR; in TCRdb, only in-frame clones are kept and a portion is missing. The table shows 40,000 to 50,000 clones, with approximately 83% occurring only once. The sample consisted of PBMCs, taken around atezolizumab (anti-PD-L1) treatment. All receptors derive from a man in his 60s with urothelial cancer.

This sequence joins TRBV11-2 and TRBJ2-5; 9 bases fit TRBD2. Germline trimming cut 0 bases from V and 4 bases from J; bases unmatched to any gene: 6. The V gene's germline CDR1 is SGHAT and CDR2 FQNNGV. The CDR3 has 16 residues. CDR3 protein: CASSLESGGLGETQYF. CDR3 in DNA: TGTGCCAGCAGCTTAGAAAGCGGGGGGTTGGGAGAGACCCAGTACTTC.

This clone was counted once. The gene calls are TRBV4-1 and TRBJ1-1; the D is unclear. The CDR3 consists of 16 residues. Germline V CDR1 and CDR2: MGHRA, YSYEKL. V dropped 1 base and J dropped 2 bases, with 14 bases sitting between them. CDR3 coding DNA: TGCGCCAGCAGCCAAGGGCGGGCATACCGAAACACTGAAGCTTTCTTT. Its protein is CASSQGRAYRNTEAFF.

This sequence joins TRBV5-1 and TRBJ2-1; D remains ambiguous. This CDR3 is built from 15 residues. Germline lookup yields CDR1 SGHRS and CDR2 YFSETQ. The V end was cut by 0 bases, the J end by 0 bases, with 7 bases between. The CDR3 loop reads CASSLERASYNEQFF. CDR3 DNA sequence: TGCGCCAGCAGCTTGGAAAGAGCCTCCTACAATGAGCAGTTCTTC.

The CDR3 loop reads CASSWGGQDKRQPQHF. The DNA for the CDR3 is TGTGCCAGCAGCTGGGGTGGACAGGATAAACGTCAGCCCCAGCATTTT. The chain is built from TRBV5-6 and TRBJ1-5; TRBD1 matches at 7 bases. Germline trimming cut 3 bases from V and 6 bases from J; bases unmatched to any gene: 12. This CDR3 has 16 residues. Germline CDR1 SGHDT, CDR2 YYEEEE.

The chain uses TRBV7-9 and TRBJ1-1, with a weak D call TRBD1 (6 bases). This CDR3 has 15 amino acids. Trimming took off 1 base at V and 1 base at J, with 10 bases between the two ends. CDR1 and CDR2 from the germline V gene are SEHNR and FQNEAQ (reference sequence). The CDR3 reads CASSLDGQPNTEAFF. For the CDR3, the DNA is TGTGCCAGCAGCTTAGATGGACAGCCGAACACTGAAGCTTTCTTT.

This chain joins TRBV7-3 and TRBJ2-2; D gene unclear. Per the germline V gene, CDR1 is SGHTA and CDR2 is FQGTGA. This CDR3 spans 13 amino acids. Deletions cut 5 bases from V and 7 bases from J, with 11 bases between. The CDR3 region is CASSAINDGELFF. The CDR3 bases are TGTGCCAGCAGCGCTATTAATGACGGGGAGCTGTTTTTT.

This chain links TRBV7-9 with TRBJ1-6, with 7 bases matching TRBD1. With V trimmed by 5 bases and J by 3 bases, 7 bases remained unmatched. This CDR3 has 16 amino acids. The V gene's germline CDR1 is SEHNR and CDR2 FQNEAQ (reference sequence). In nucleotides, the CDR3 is TGTGCCAGCAGCAAGGACAGGAACCTCTATAATTCACCCCTCCACTTT. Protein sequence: CASSKDRNLYNSPLHF.

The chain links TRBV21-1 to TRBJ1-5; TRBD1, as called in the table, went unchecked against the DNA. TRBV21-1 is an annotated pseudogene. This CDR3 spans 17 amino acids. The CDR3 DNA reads TGTGCCAGCAGCAAAGAGGACAGGGCCGGGCGTAATCAGCCCCAGCATTTT. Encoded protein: CASSKEDRAGRNQPQHF.

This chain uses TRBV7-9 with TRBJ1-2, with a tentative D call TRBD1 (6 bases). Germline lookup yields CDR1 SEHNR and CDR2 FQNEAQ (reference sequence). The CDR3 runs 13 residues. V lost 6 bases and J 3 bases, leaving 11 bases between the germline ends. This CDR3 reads CASSTGFYYGYTF. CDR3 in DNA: TGTGCCAGCAGTACAGGGTTCTACTATGGCTACACCTTC.

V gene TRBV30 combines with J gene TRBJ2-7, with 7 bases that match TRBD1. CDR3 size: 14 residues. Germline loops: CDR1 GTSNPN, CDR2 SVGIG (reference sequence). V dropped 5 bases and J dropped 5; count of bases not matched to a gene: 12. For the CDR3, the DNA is TGTGCCTGGGACCCCGCTGGACAGGACCACGAGCAGTACTTC. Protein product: CAWDPAGQDHEQYF.

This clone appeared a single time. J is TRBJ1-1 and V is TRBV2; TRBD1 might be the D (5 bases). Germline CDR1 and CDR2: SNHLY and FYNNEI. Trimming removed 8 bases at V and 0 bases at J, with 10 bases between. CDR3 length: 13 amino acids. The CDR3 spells CASARDVNTEAFF. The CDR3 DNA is TGTGCCAGCGCCAGGGATGTGAACACTGAAGCTTTCTTT. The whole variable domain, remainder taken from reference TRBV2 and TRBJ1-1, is EPEVTQTPSHQVTQMGQEVILRCVPISNHLYFYWYRQILGQKVEFLVSFYNNEISEKSEIFDDQFSVERPDGSNFTLKIRSTKLEDSAMYFCASARDVNTEAFFGQGTRLTVV.

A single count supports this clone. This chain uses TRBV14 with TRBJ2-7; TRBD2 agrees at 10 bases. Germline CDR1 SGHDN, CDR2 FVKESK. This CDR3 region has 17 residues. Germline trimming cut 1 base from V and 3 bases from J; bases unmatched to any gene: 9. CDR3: CASSQAPSLAGVYEQYF. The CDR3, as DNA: TGTGCCAGCAGCCAAGCCCCGTCGCTAGCGGGGGTCTACGAGCAGTACTTC.

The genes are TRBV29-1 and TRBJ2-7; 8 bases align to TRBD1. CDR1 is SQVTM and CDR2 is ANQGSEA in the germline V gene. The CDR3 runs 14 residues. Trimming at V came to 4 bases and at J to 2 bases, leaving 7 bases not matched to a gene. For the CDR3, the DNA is TGCAGCGTTGGATACAGGGGGGTCACCTACGAGCAGTACTTC. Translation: CSVGYRGVTYEQYF.